Shown below are 5 T cell receptor beta chains from a single sample sequenced in a study of neurological immune-mediated disorders. TCRdb analysed the 5' RACE reads with MiXCR anew, one entry per CDR3 protein. The table lists 87,000 or so distinct CDR3 sequences, around 3.3% of them singletons. Sequenced sample: PBMCs. These receptors were obtained from a woman between 18 and 29 years old with multiple sclerosis.

There are many counts of this clonotype. This chain links TRBV20-1 with TRBJ2-1; D gene unclear. The V end was cut by 8 bases, the J end by 5 bases, with 16 bases between. The CDR3 spans 13 residues. CDR1 DFQATT and CDR2 SNEGSKA come from the germline V gene (reference sequence). The CDR3 here is CSTHRQYHNEQFF. CDR3 coding DNA: TGCAGTACACACCGTCAGTACCACAATGAGCAGTTCTTC.

This clonotype was observed at least ten times. This chain connects TRBV6-2 or TRBV6-3 to TRBJ2-1; possibly TRBD2 for D (5 bases). The CDR3 length is 15 residues. V was shortened by 6 bases and J by 8 bases, with 20 bases between the two germline ends. Germline assignment: CDR1 MNHEY and CDR2 SVGEGT. DNA for the CDR3: TGTGCCAGCAGCTTCTTAGCACTAGGGTCGGATGAGCAGTTCTTC. Translating it yields CASSFLALGSDEQFF.

This clonotype was seen more than once but under ten times. The V and J genes are TRBV3-1 and TRBJ1-5, with 7 positions matching TRBD1. The V segment lost 4 bases and the J segment 4 bases; nucleotides outside the gene matches: 7. The CDR3 extends over 15 amino acids. CDR1 is LGHDT and CDR2 is YNNKEL in the germline V gene (reference sequence). The DNA of the CDR3 is TGTGCCAGCAGCCTTTCACAGGGGCCTAATCAGCCCCAGCATTTT. Amino acid sequence: CASSLSQGPNQPQHF.

This clonotype occurred many times. The chain uses TRBV11-2 and TRBJ1-1; TRBD1 might be the D (5 bases). The V gene's germline CDR1 is SGHAT and CDR2 FQNNGV. V was clipped by 2 bases and J by 4 bases, with 11 bases between them. The CDR3 has 14 amino acids. CDR3 sequence: CASSLSRGGTEAFF. The CDR3 bases are TGTGCCAGCAGCTTAAGTAGGGGAGGCACTGAAGCTTTCTTT.

This clonotype was counted ten times or more. V usage is TRBV7-9 and J usage is TRBJ1-4; D is unresolved. Germline lookup yields CDR1 SEHNR and CDR2 FQNEAQ (reference sequence). This CDR3 contains 14 residues. Trimming cost V 3 bases and J 3 bases, with 8 bases left between them. The CDR3 nucleotides are TGTGCCAGCAGCTTCGAGATTTCTAATGAAAAACTGTTTTTT. Translating it yields CASSFEISNEKLFF.